These 29 T cell receptor beta chains share one sample of origin, sequenced in a study of shared clonotypes between healthy human individuals (dated by TCRdb to the early 2020s). For the CD8 naive samples, CD45RO-negative cells were positively selected for CCR7, yielding a CD45RA+CCR7+ population from which TemRA cells were excluded. Libraries were constructed by the immunoSEQ multiplex PCR assay. Imported from immuneACCESS, the table was reduced by TCRdb to in-frame sequences with V and J called. These copies leave out some clones; in studies compared against another copy, an unresolved V gene accounts for under half, and the cause of the remainder is not known. Recorded for this sample are about 2.1 million clones; 90% to 95% of them occurred a single time. The ten largest clonotypes hold more than 1.5% of the sample. Sequencing input: naive CD8+ T cells from PBMCs. This specimen's cell subset or site label, interpreted: CD45RA+CCR7+. The receptor set was obtained from a man aged 18 to 29 in good health. Some clones in this sample may be carry-over from other donors' samples.

The chain combines TRBV13 with TRBJ1-1; 7 bases line up with TRBD1. Trimming at V came to 1 base and at J to 4 bases, leaving 9 bases not matched to a gene. CDR1 is PRHDT and CDR2 is FYEKMQ in the germline V gene (reference sequence). The CDR3 is 16 amino acids. Here the CDR3 reads CASSLALQGKGTEAFF. The CDR3 DNA sequence: TGTGCCAGCAGCTTAGCCTTACAGGGGAAAGGCACTGAAGCTTTCTTT.

V is TRBV7-2 and J is TRBJ2-7; D not resolved. Germline V gene data show CDR1 as SGHTA and CDR2 as FQGNSA. This CDR3 contains 11 residues. V lost 3 bases and J lost 6, with 6 bases in between. In DNA, the CDR3 is TGTGCCAGCAGCTTTTCCCTCGAGCAGTACTTC. This sequence encodes CASSFSLEQYF.

The chain uses TRBV4-2 and TRBJ1-5, with 7 bases that match TRBD1. The V gene end was trimmed by 2 bases and the J gene end by 4 bases; junction bases not matched to a gene: 14. The CDR3 totals 18 residues. CDR1 and CDR2 (germline): LGHNA, YNFKEQ. CDR3 sequence: CASSQNFGTANFNQPQHF. The CDR3 DNA follows: TGTGCCAGCAGCCAAAATTTCGGGACAGCAAACTTTAATCAGCCCCAGCATTTT.

The V call is TRBV4-1, the J call TRBJ2-1; 7 bases map to TRBD2. With 4 bases clipped from V and 7 bases from J, the junction kept 7 bases outside the gene matches. CDR1 MGHRA and CDR2 YSYEKL come from the germline V gene. The CDR3 covers 14 residues. The CDR3 nucleotides are TGCGCCAGCAGCCCACGCGGGAGTGGGAATGAGCAGTTCTTC. Residues: CASSPRGSGNEQFF.

In nucleotides, the CDR3 is TGTGCCAGCAGCCACAGGGACAGAAATGAAAAACTGTTTTTT. Residues: CASSHRDRNEKLFF. The chain employs TRBV14 and TRBJ1-4, with 7 bases identical to TRBD1. CDR1 is SGHDN and CDR2 is FVKESK in the germline V gene. V lost 3 bases and J lost 5; bases outside the gene matches: 3. This CDR3 contains 14 residues.

This chain connects TRBV7-9 to TRBJ2-1; 10 bases line up with TRBD2. This CDR3 contains 16 residues. The J segment lost 6 bases and the V segment lost 0 bases, leaving 5 bases of the junction unmatched. The germline V gene encodes CDR1 SEHNR and CDR2 FQNEAQ (reference sequence). CDR3 sequence reads: CASSLAGSGRVNEQFF. CDR3 nucleotides: TGTGCCAGCAGCTTAGCGGGGAGCGGGAGGGTCAATGAGCAGTTCTTC.

The chain recombines TRBV25-1 with TRBJ1-5, with a weak D call TRBD1 (5 bases). Germline values: CDR1 MGHDK, CDR2 SYGVNS. The CDR3 is 14 amino acids. Deletions cut 3 bases from V and 4 bases from J, with 10 bases between. CDR3 DNA sequence: TGTGCCAGCAGTGAGGTCCAGGGAAATCAGCCCCAGCATTTT. This encodes CASSEVQGNQPQHF.

The J gene is TRBJ2-1, the V gene TRBV6-5; no definite D call. V was shortened by 8 bases and J by 2 bases, with 7 bases between the two germline ends. The length of the CDR3 is 12 residues. The germline V gene encodes CDR1 MNHEY and CDR2 SVGAGI. The CDR3 nucleotides read TGTGCCAGCGGGTTCCCCTACAATGAGCAGTTCTTC. It specifies CASGFPYNEQFF.

This chain connects TRBV5-1 to TRBJ2-3, with TRBD2 matching 16 bases. Germline V gene data show CDR1 as SGHRS and CDR2 as YFSETQ. With 7 bases clipped from V and 3 bases from J, the junction kept 11 bases outside the gene matches. The CDR3 has 18 residues. The CDR3 DNA follows: TGCGCCAGCTTCGGGACTAGCGGGAGGGCCGGACCGACAGATACGCAGTATTTT. Translation gives CASFGTSGRAGPTDTQYF.

This clone was observed once. J is TRBJ2-5 and V is TRBV5-6, with 14 bases fitting TRBD2. This CDR3 is built from 16 residues. With 4 bases clipped from V and 0 bases from J, the junction kept 2 bases outside the gene matches. Germline values: CDR1 SGHDT, CDR2 YYEEEE. The CDR3 sequence: CASSPGLAGDQETQYF. The CDR3 nucleotides read TGTGCCAGCAGCCCGGGACTAGCGGGAGACCAAGAGACCCAGTACTTC.

The rearrangement links TRBV29-1 to TRBJ2-3, with 8 bases fitting TRBD2. Germline CDR1 SQVTM, CDR2 ANQGSEA. Germline trimming cut 5 bases from V and 2 bases from J; bases unmatched to any gene: 12. This CDR3 is built from 16 residues. The chain's CDR3 is CSVPFAGGQYTDTQYF. The CDR3 nucleotides read TGCAGCGTTCCCTTCGCGGGAGGCCAATACACAGATACGCAGTATTTT.

The chain employs TRBV18 and TRBJ2-5; D ambiguous. V was pared by 5 bases and J by 3 bases, with 19 bases between. Germline CDR1 KGHSH, CDR2 LQKENI. This CDR3 is built from 16 residues. The CDR3 nucleotides read TGTGCCAGCTCAGGTGGCCCCCTTGACGTAGAAGAGACCCAGTACTTC. Translation gives CASSGGPLDVEETQYF.

This sequence joins TRBV27 and TRBJ2-1; TRBD2 matches at 9 bases. V trimming: 9 bases; J trimming: 4 bases; junction bases outside the gene matches: 10. This CDR3 has 15 amino acids. Germline V CDR1 and CDR2: MNHEY, SMNVEV (reference sequence). CDR3 nucleotides: TGTGCCAGTACCCCCGGGACTAGCTCGTACAATGAGCAGTTCTTC. This gives the protein CASTPGTSSYNEQFF.

The rearrangement links TRBV2 to TRBJ2-7; D is perhaps TRBD1 (6 bases). The CDR3 has 15 amino acids. V shed 3 bases and J shed 0 bases, with 12 bases lying between them. Per germline, CDR1 SNHLY and CDR2 FYNNEI. Here the CDR3 DNA reads TGTGCCAGCAGTGACAGGGGCACCCCCTCCTACGAGCAGTACTTC. It codes for CASSDRGTPSYEQYF. Looking up the rest from reference TRBV2 and TRBJ2-7 gives the full variable domain: EPEVTQTPSHQVTQMGQEVILRCVPISNHLYFYWYRQILGQKVEFLVSFYNNEISEKSEIFDDQFSVERPDGSNFTLKIRSTKLEDSAMYFCASSDRGTPSYEQYFGPGTRLTVT.

The V call is TRBV7-9, the J call TRBJ1-3; tentative D call: TRBD1 (5 bases). Trimming cost V 11 bases and J 0 bases, with 14 bases left between them. Germline V gene data show CDR1 as SEHNR and CDR2 as FQNEAQ (reference sequence). The CDR3 runs 14 residues. The CDR3 is CAVDMGVSGNTIYF. The CDR3, as DNA: TGTGCCGTGGACATGGGAGTCTCTGGAAACACCATATATTTT.

The chain is built from TRBV7-9 and TRBJ2-1, with D possibly being TRBD1 or TRBD2 (5 bases each). CDR1 and CDR2 (germline): SEHNR, FQNEAQ (reference sequence). With 5 bases removed from V and 5 bases from J, the gap between germline ends came to 16 bases. This CDR3 is 15 amino acids long. The CDR3 DNA sequence: TGTGCCAGCAGCAATCCCGGGACCCATAACAATGAGCAGTTCTTC. Amino acid sequence: CASSNPGTHNNEQFF.

The CDR3 spells CASSYGWGHSAFF. As DNA, the CDR3 is TGTGCCAGCAGTTACGGTTGGGGACACTCGGCTTTCTTT. This rearrangement joins TRBV6-5 to TRBJ1-1, with D maybe TRBD1 (6 bases). Germline CDR1 and CDR2: MNHEY and SVGAGI. V was shortened by 2 bases and J by 11 bases, with 15 bases between the two germline ends. The CDR3 has 13 amino acids.

Here the CDR3 reads CSVAGGAGGTEAFF. Written as DNA, the CDR3 is TGCAGCGTGGCCGGGGGGGCAGGAGGCACTGAAGCTTTCTTT. The genes are TRBV29-1 and TRBJ1-1; TRBD1 might be the D (6 bases). The CDR3 sequence is 14 residues long. The germline V and J ends were trimmed by 6 bases and 4 bases, with 18 bases remaining between them. The V gene's germline CDR1 is SQVTM and CDR2 ANQGSEA.

The rearrangement joins TRBV7-9 to TRBJ2-5, with 8 positions matching TRBD1. From germline, CDR1 is SEHNR and CDR2 FQNEAQ (reference sequence). The CDR3 extends over 15 amino acids. V was pared by 3 bases and J by 5 bases, with 8 bases of the junction left unmatched. CDR3 protein: CASSFPGQGKETQYF. CDR3 nucleotides: TGTGCCAGCAGCTTCCCCGGACAGGGAAAGGAGACCCAGTACTTC.

This chain uses TRBV5-6 with TRBJ2-7; no reliable D call. Trimming took 0 bases from V and 0 from J, leaving 10 bases between them. Looked up from germline, CDR1 is SGHDT and CDR2 is YYEEEE. This CDR3 has 15 amino acids. CDR3 region: CASSLDSMISYEQYF. Written as DNA, the CDR3 is TGTGCCAGCAGCTTGGACAGCATGATCTCCTACGAGCAGTACTTC.

This clone was detected once. V is TRBV5-1 and J is TRBJ2-1, with D hard to call. V gave up 3 bases and J gave up 3 bases, with 10 bases separating them. This CDR3 contains 14 residues. CDR1 and CDR2 (germline): SGHRS, YFSETQ. Written as DNA, the CDR3 is TGCGCCAGCAGCTCCGGACGTAGCTACAATGAGCAGTTCTTC. This codes for CASSSGRSYNEQFF.

The chain links TRBV2 to TRBJ2-7; no reliable D call. The V and J ends lost 4 bases and 6 bases respectively, with 10 bases between them. The CDR3 sequence is 12 residues long. Germline V lookup: CDR1 SNHLY, CDR2 FYNNEI. The CDR3 protein is CASSVVDAEQYF. DNA of the CDR3: TGTGCCAGCAGTGTGGTAGACGCCGAGCAGTACTTC.

The chain uses TRBV28 and TRBJ1-5; D call uncertain. This CDR3 has 17 residues. Trimming pared 1 base from V and 0 bases from J, leaving 13 bases between. The germline V gene has CDR1 MDHEN and CDR2 SYDVKM. This CDR3 is CASSLLGRPNSNQPQHF. The CDR3 bases are TGTGCCAGCAGTTTATTAGGTCGTCCTAATAGCAATCAGCCCCAGCATTTT.

The chain uses TRBV7-8 and TRBJ2-3, with D possibly matching TRBD2 (6 bases). Trimming took 1 base from V and 6 from J, leaving 20 bases between them. Germline assignment: CDR1 SGHVS and CDR2 FQNEAQ. The CDR3 is made up of 17 amino acids. The CDR3 reads CASSLDWEQEGLDTQYF. The DNA for the CDR3 is TGTGCCAGCAGCTTAGATTGGGAACAGGAGGGACTGGATACGCAGTATTTT.

V usage is TRBV7-2 and J usage is TRBJ1-1; no definite D call. In germline, CDR1 is SGHTA, CDR2 FQGNSA. Trimming stripped 1 base from V and 4 bases from J, with 13 bases between. The CDR3 consists of 15 residues. The CDR3 loop reads CASSLVRSLGTEAFF. As DNA, the CDR3 is TGTGCCAGCAGCTTAGTGCGGAGTTTGGGCACTGAAGCTTTCTTT.

The V gene is TRBV6-5, the J gene TRBJ2-7; possible D gene TRBD2, 5 bases. Germline V gene sequence: CDR1 MNHEY, CDR2 SVGAGI. The V end was cut by 6 bases, the J end by 3 bases, with 9 bases between. This CDR3 comprises 12 residues. CDR3 sequence: CASRRGNYEQYF. In nucleotides, the CDR3 is TGTGCCAGCAGGAGAGGGAACTACGAGCAGTACTTC.

V and J are TRBV19 and TRBJ1-5; D gene uncertain. Trimming cost V 0 bases and J 6 bases, with 3 bases left between them. CDR1 is LNHDA and CDR2 is SQIVND in the germline V gene (reference sequence). CDR3 length equals 12 residues. The CDR3 loop is CASSIDRQPQHF. CDR3 DNA: TGTGCCAGTAGTATAGATCGTCAGCCCCAGCATTTT.

V and J are TRBV5-8 and TRBJ1-2; maybe TRBD1 (5 bases). This CDR3 is built from 14 residues. Germline-derived CDR1 and CDR2 are SGHTS and YDEGEE. The ends were cut back, 5 bases at V and 0 bases at J, with 11 bases in the middle. This CDR3 is CASSYPGTNYGYTF. The CDR3 nucleotides are TGTGCCAGCAGTTATCCAGGGACTAACTATGGCTACACCTTC.

A note on this clone: At the DNA level, this CDR3 is encoded by other sequences in the same sample as well. The rearrangement links TRBV27 to TRBJ2-1; D is undetermined. V dropped 2 bases and J dropped 6 bases, with 5 bases sitting between them. Germline values: CDR1 MNHEY, CDR2 SMNVEV (reference sequence). This CDR3 comprises 12 residues. The CDR3 spells CASSLPGNEQFF. The CDR3 bases are TGTGCCAGCAGTTTACCGGGCAATGAGCAGTTCTTC.